This TCR beta chain appears in the sequencing data of a study of T-cell memory formation after mild COVID-19. Background on the study: TCR clusters were mostly confined to one donor each. Regarding the study as a whole: Clones that contracted clustered mainly in CM and EM if CD4+ and in EMRA if CD8+.

A single record per CDR3 protein comes from TCRdb applying MiXCR to the 5' RACE reads. The sample lists 250,000 to 300,000 distinct CDR3 sequences, around 16% seen once, with about a fifth in the top ten. Notes on this clonotype: What it recognizes is unknown.

This CDR3 spans 15 amino acids. The ends were cut back, 2 bases at V and 3 bases at J, with 15 bases in the middle. Per the germline V gene, CDR1 is SGHRS and CDR2 is YFSETQ. The sample was PBMCs or a T cell subset sorted from them (not recorded which). This TCR was recovered from a man aged 18 to 29 who had mild COVID-19 (a few samples of this study predate the infection). Cell type and time point are not known. The chain has TRBV5-1 and TRBJ2-7; possibly TRBD1 for D (6 bases). The CDR3 sequence is CASSLDRSTFYEQYV. CDR3 bases: TGCGCCAGCAGCTTAGACAGGTCGACCTTCTACGAGCAGTACGTC.